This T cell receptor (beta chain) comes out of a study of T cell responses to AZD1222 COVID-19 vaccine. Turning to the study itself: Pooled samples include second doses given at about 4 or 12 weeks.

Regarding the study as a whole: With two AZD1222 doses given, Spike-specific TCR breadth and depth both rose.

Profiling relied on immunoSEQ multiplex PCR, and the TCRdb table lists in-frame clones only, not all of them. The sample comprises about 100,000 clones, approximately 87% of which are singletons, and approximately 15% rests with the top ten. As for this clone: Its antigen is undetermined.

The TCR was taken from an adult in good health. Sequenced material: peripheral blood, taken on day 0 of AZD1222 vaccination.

The CDR3 region has the DNA TGCAGCGTTGAAGTCAGGGGGGCCTACGAGCAGTACTTC. Its protein is CSVEVRGAYEQYF. The rearrangement uses TRBV29-1 and TRBJ2-7, with D possibly TRBD1 on 7 matching bases. The V end was cut by 1 base, the J end by 2 bases, with 9 bases between. The CDR3 has 13 amino acids. CDR1 is SQVTM and CDR2 is ANQGSEA in the germline V gene.